At least ten counts were recorded for the clone carrying this T cell receptor beta chain. This specimen comes from a study of T-cell reconstitution after alpha-beta-depleted transplantation in children. V dropped 3 bases and J dropped 3 bases, with 6 bases sitting between them. CDR3 size: 12 residues. CDR1 and CDR2 (germline): SGHAT, FQNNGV. Construction of the TCRbeta library involved unique molecular identifiers. TCRdb fed the PCR reads into MiXCR, producing one record per CDR3 protein. Seen here are about 230,000 distinct CDR3 sequences, roughly a tenth observed once, and the top ten hold approximately 4.7%.

The sample in question was PBMCs from the stem cell graft donor, obtained from the stem cell graft. The receptor was isolated from a human donor who donated a stem cell graft to a child with SCID. The chain recombines TRBV11-2 with TRBJ2-7; D uncertain. In DNA form, the CDR3 reads TGTGCCAGCAGCTTGTGGGACTACGAGCAGTACTTC. Its translation is CASSLWDYEQYF.